A single T cell receptor (beta chain) is shown here with its context. Its antigen is as yet unknown. This entry is derived from a study of CD8 T cells in ankylosing spondylitis. Researchers built TCR beta libraries using quantitative 5'-RACE with molecular barcodes. TCRdb re-derived calls from the 5' RACE reads in MiXCR, one entry per CDR3 protein. This sample has around 430,000 distinct CDR3 sequences; 15% to 20% occur once, and the top ten carry 1%. Regarding the study as a whole: A TCR beta motif of several highly homologous variants appeared characteristic of ankylosing spondylitis blood. Earlier work had already found some motif variants in reactive arthritis synovial fluid and blood.

Germline CDR1 and CDR2: SGDLS and YYNGEE. V lost 0 bases and J 8 bases, leaving 17 bases between the germline ends. The CDR3 spans 15 residues. This sequence joins TRBV9 and TRBJ1-2; a weak D match, TRBD1 (5 bases). Sample: blood, either unsorted or a sorted T cell fraction (not recorded which). The origin of this receptor is a male donor with ankylosing spondylitis. The CDR3 region is CASSVDQAGWVGYTF. The CDR3 DNA reads as TGTGCCAGCAGCGTAGATCAAGCAGGGTGGGTCGGCTACACCTTC. The full variable domain, in which reference TRBV9 and TRBJ1-2 provide the parts outside the CDR3, is DSGVTQTPKHLITATGQRVTLRCSPRSGDLSVYWYQQSLDQGLQFLIQYYNGEERAKGNILERFSAQQFPDLHSELNLSSLELGDSALYFCASSVDQAGWVGYTFGSGTRLTVV.